The 12 T cell receptor beta chains given below trace back to one sample, sequenced in a study of Graves' ophthalmopathy and Graves' hyperthyroidism. RNA transcripts provided the template for amplifying TCR beta CDR3 regions. The first round was an RT-PCR with HTBI primers, and the second round was a multiplex PCR. TCRdb analysed the multiplex PCR reads with MiXCR anew, one entry per CDR3 protein. The sample holds hundreds of thousands of distinct CDR3 sequences, around 21% seen once. Sequences were obtained from peripheral blood. All receptors come from a woman between 18 and 30 years old with stable Graves' hyperthyroidism.

This clonotype was detected ten times or more. This chain connects TRBV2 to TRBJ2-2; D ambiguous. This CDR3 has 13 residues. Trimming removed 4 bases at V and 3 bases at J, with 6 bases between. Germline CDR1 SNHLY, CDR2 FYNNEI. The CDR3 reads CASSGVYTGELFF. DNA for the CDR3: TGTGCCAGCAGTGGGGTATACACCGGGGAGCTGTTTTTT.

This clonotype was seen repeatedly, ten times or more. The V call is TRBV7-2, the J call TRBJ2-7, with a tentative D call TRBD2 (7 bases). Trimming pared 0 bases from V and 9 bases from J, leaving 9 bases between. The CDR3 extends over 12 amino acids. The germline V gene has CDR1 SGHTA and CDR2 FQGNSA. The CDR3 loop is CASSLAGGGQYF. CDR3 DNA: TGTGCCAGCAGCTTAGCAGGGGGGGGGCAGTACTTC.

This clonotype was seen ten or more times. J is TRBJ2-5 and V is TRBV6-5; D is perhaps TRBD1 (5 bases). V was pared by 0 bases and J by 0 bases, with 8 bases between. Germline V gene sequence: CDR1 MNHEY, CDR2 SVGAGI. The CDR3 runs to 15 residues. DNA of the CDR3: TGTGCCAGCAGTTACTCCACAGGCTACCAAGAGACCCAGTACTTC. It specifies CASSYSTGYQETQYF.

This clonotype was seen many times. The chain employs TRBV19 and TRBJ2-5; 7 bases match TRBD2. The V gene end was trimmed by 3 bases and the J gene end by 0 bases; junction bases not matched to a gene: 4. There are 15 residues in the CDR3. Germline V gene sequence: CDR1 LNHDA, CDR2 SQIVND (reference sequence). For the CDR3, the DNA is TGTGCCAGTAGTATGGCGGGAGTACACCAAGAGACCCAGTACTTC. Amino acid sequence: CASSMAGVHQETQYF.

This clonotype has ten or more counts. V usage is TRBV7-9 and J usage is TRBJ2-3; D is uncertain. Germline V gene lookup returns CDR1 SEHNR and CDR2 FQNEAQ (reference sequence). Trimming left V 3 bases short and J 4 bases short, with 5 bases between. The CDR3 has 12 amino acids. The chain's CDR3 is CASSLIPDTQYF. CDR3 sequence (DNA): TGTGCCAGCAGCTTGATTCCAGATACGCAGTATTTT.

This chain uses TRBV6-2 or TRBV6-3 with TRBJ2-3; a possible D gene is TRBD2 (5 bases). There are 15 residues in the CDR3. CDR1 and CDR2 from the germline V gene are MNHEY and SVGEGT. Trimming took 4 bases from V and 3 from J, leaving 14 bases between them. The chain's CDR3 is CASSWLARSTDTQYF. DNA of the CDR3: TGTGCCAGCAGTTGGCTAGCCCGCTCGACAGATACGCAGTATTTT.

This clonotype was seen only once. This may stem from a read error, because a much larger clone lies one nucleotide away. The chain uses TRBV6-1 and TRBJ1-1, with 8 bases aligning to TRBD1. The CDR3 consists of 17 residues. The ends lost 4 bases at V and 5 bases at J; junction bases unmatched: 15. CDR1 and CDR2 (germline): MNHNS, SASEGT. CDR3 in DNA: TGTGCCAGCAGTGTTCAAAAAGGACAGGGAGCAGGGACTGAAGCTTTCTTT. Protein: CASSVQKGQGAGTEAFF.

This clonotype is a singleton in its sample. The CDR3 DNA is TGTGCCAGCACCCAACCGGGCGGAGCCTCAAACACCGGGGAGCTGTTTTTT. Protein product: CASTQPGGASNTGELFF. The chain employs TRBV6-1 and TRBJ2-2, with D uncertain. This CDR3 has 17 amino acids. V was clipped by 7 bases and J by 2 bases, with 20 bases between them. CDR1 and CDR2 (germline): MNHNS, SASEGT.

This clonotype was observed at least ten times. V and J are TRBV6-1 and TRBJ1-2; 10 bases are shared with TRBD1. The trim removed 6 bases at V and 7 bases at J, leaving 11 bases unmatched. Germline assignment: CDR1 MNHNS and CDR2 SASEGT. This CDR3 is 15 amino acids long. The chain's CDR3 is CASRAVRDRGFGYTF. CDR3 DNA sequence: TGTGCCAGCAGGGCGGTCCGGGACAGGGGTTTTGGCTACACCTTC.

This clonotype was recorded many times. V is TRBV6-1 and J is TRBJ2-7, with D perhaps matching TRBD1 (5 bases). The CDR3 length is 13 residues. Deletions cut 4 bases from V and 6 bases from J, with 13 bases between. CDR1 and CDR2 (germline): MNHNS, SASEGT. The CDR3 DNA reads TGTGCCAGCAGTGGCAGGGATCTGCGCGAGCAGTACTTC. It codes for CASSGRDLREQYF.

The sample holds many counts of this clonotype. This chain links TRBV29-1 with TRBJ2-5; D not certain. The V gene's germline CDR1 is SQVTM and CDR2 ANQGSEA. The CDR3 consists of 12 residues. The V gene lost 4 bases and the J gene lost 4 bases, with 10 bases spanning the gap. The CDR3 loop is CSVGTVSETQYF. Here the CDR3 DNA reads TGCAGCGTTGGGACGGTATCAGAGACCCAGTACTTC.

The chain is built from TRBV27 and TRBJ1-5; possible D gene TRBD1, 5 bases. Trimming took off 3 bases at V and 9 bases at J, with 9 bases between the two ends. This CDR3 is 12 amino acids long. In germline, CDR1 is MNHEY, CDR2 SMNVEV (reference sequence). CDR3 sequence (DNA): TGTGCCAGCAGTTTTGGGGGGGGGCCCCAGCATTTT. This encodes CASSFGGGPQHF.